These 18 T cell receptor beta chains were all obtained from the same sample, sequenced in a study of cytomegalovirus exposure and HLA in healthy donors. Profiling relied on immunoSEQ multiplex PCR, and the TCRdb table lists in-frame clones only, not all of them. Of hundreds of thousands of clones in the sample, 88% were seen once. Sequencing used PBMCs. The source is a woman aged 18-29 years in good health and CMV-seronegative.

The rearrangement joins TRBV28 to TRBJ1-5, with D tentatively TRBD1 (5 bases). From germline, CDR1 is MDHEN and CDR2 SYDVKM. Trimming left V 7 bases short and J 2 bases short, with 15 bases between. The CDR3 has 15 residues. The CDR3 coding sequence is TGTGCCAGCAACCCCCAGGGTTATGGCAATCAGCCCCAGCATTTT. This translates into CASNPQGYGNQPQHF.

The genes are TRBV6-5 and TRBJ1-4; a possible D gene is TRBD1 (6 bases). Germline-derived CDR1 and CDR2 are MNHEY and SVGAGI. The CDR3 totals 15 residues. V lost 6 bases and J 7 bases, leaving 18 bases between the germline ends. CDR3: CASSLQGLVGEKLFF. CDR3 DNA: TGTGCCAGCAGCCTACAGGGATTGGTTGGTGAAAAACTGTTTTTT.

The chain recombines TRBV6-1 with TRBJ2-3; D might be TRBD1 (5 bases). In germline, CDR1 is MNHNS, CDR2 SASEGT. V dropped 9 bases and J dropped 2 bases, with 18 bases sitting between them. The CDR3 has 15 residues. Written as DNA, the CDR3 is TGTGCCAGTAGGAGTTCAGGGTGGAACACAGATACGCAGTATTTT. Translated, it gives CASRSSGWNTDTQYF.

The chain employs TRBV6-5 and TRBJ1-2, with 9 bases aligning to TRBD1. V lost 0 bases, J lost 4 bases, and 6 bases stayed unmatched. The length of the CDR3 is 16 residues. Germline V gene lookup returns CDR1 MNHEY and CDR2 SVGAGI. CDR3 sequence (DNA): TGTGCCAGCAGTTACTCGACGGGGACAGGGACCTATGGCTACACCTTC. It is translated as CASSYSTGTGTYGYTF.

This clone was seen a few times. This chain connects TRBV7-9 to TRBJ1-6; TRBD1 matches at 7 bases. V shed 6 bases, J shed 9 bases, and the junction held 2 bases outside the gene matches. The CDR3 totals 12 residues. From germline, CDR1 is SEHNR and CDR2 FQNEAQ (reference sequence). The CDR3 DNA reads as TGTGCCAGCAGGACAGGGAGTTCACCCCTCCACTTT. This codes for CASRTGSSPLHF. Filled out from reference TRBV7-9 and TRBJ1-6, the complete variable domain reads DTGVSQNPRHKITKRGQNVTFRCDPISEHNRLYWYRQTLGQGPEFLTYFQNEAQLEKSRLLSDRFSAERPKGSFSTLEIQRTEQGDSAMYLCASRTGSSPLHFGNGTRLTVT.

The gene calls are TRBV20-1 and TRBJ1-2; D call uncertain. Trimming pared 3 bases from V and 5 bases from J, leaving 7 bases between. The CDR3 totals 11 residues. Germline V gives CDR1 DFQATT, CDR2 SNEGSKA (reference sequence). In DNA, the CDR3 is TGCAGTGCTAGTAATCGGTATGGCTACACCTTC. Its translation: CSASNRYGYTF.

This chain links TRBV7-6 with TRBJ2-5, with 7 bases matching TRBD1. After removal of 3 bases from V and 7 bases from J, the junction contained 14 bases not matched to a gene. Germline CDR1 is SGHVS and CDR2 is FNYEAQ. CDR3 length: 16 amino acids. The CDR3 sequence: CASSFLGDSWGGTQYF. CDR3 nucleotides: TGTGCCAGCAGCTTTTTAGGGGACAGTTGGGGTGGGACCCAGTACTTC.

The rearrangement joins TRBV28 to TRBJ1-2; D unresolved. Trimming removed 8 bases from V and 6 bases from J, with 19 bases in between. CDR1 is MDHEN, CDR2 SYDVKM, per germline. The CDR3 runs to 14 residues. The CDR3 bases are TGTGCCAGCCGGAGGGCCCAACTGCACCATGGCTACACCTTC. This gives the protein CASRRAQLHHGYTF.

V is TRBV28 and J is TRBJ2-5; weak D call: TRBD1 (5 bases). The ends were cut back, 5 bases at V and 2 bases at J, with 15 bases in the middle. This CDR3 comprises 15 residues. CDR1 MDHEN and CDR2 SYDVKM come from the germline V gene. CDR3 sequence: CASSNIGATQETQYF. DNA for the CDR3: TGTGCCAGCAGTAACATTGGGGCTACTCAAGAGACCCAGTACTTC.

The V and J genes are TRBV10-1 and TRBJ1-2, with 8 bases that match TRBD1. The CDR3 spans 16 residues. The germline gives CDR1 WNHNN, CDR2 SYGVQD (reference sequence). V gave up 8 bases and J gave up 3 bases; unmatched junction bases: 14. The CDR3 region is CASRPLPGQEYYGYTF. The CDR3 nucleotides are TGCGCCAGCCGCCCCCTTCCGGGACAGGAGTACTATGGCTACACCTTC.

This sequence joins TRBV28 and TRBJ2-3; 9 bases are a match to TRBD2. CDR3 length equals 15 residues. The V gene's germline CDR1 is MDHEN and CDR2 SYDVKM. The junction had 7 bases not matched to a gene; V was cut back by 5 bases and J by 4 bases. The CDR3, as DNA: TGTGCCAGCAGTATCTCTAGCGGGGCCTCAGATACGCAGTATTTT. It yields the protein CASSISSGASDTQYF.

The genes are TRBV28 and TRBJ1-5; 7 bases map to TRBD1. Trimming at V came to 1 base and at J to 7 bases, leaving 10 bases not matched to a gene. The CDR3 has 16 amino acids. CDR1 MDHEN and CDR2 SYDVKM come from the germline V gene. This CDR3 is CASSLSPPTGEQPQHF. The DNA of the CDR3 is TGTGCCAGCAGTTTATCTCCCCCCACAGGGGAACAGCCCCAGCATTTT. Together with reference TRBV28 and TRBJ1-5, the CDR3 gives the full variable domain: DVKVTQSSRYLVKRTGEKVFLECVQDMDHENMFWYRQDPGLGLRLIYFSYDVKMKEKGDIPEGYSVSREKKERFSLILESASTNQTSMYLCASSLSPPTGEQPQHFGDGTRLSIL.

The chain is built from TRBV5-6 and TRBJ2-3; tentative D call: TRBD1 (6 bases). CDR1 is SGHDT and CDR2 is YYEEEE in the germline V gene. The CDR3 spans 14 residues. V was pared by 4 bases and J by 2 bases, with 11 bases between. This chain's CDR3 is CASSHRQATDTQYF. The CDR3 DNA sequence: TGTGCCAGCAGCCACAGACAGGCCACAGATACGCAGTATTTT. Combining the CDR3 with reference TRBV5-6 and TRBJ2-3 gives the whole variable domain DAGVTQSPTHLIKTRGQQVTLRCSPKSGHDTVSWYQQALGQGPQFIFQYYEEEERQRGNFPDRFSGHQFPNYSSELNVNALLLGDSALYLCASSHRQATDTQYFGPGTRLTVL.

The genes are TRBV28 and TRBJ2-5; 11 bases are shared with TRBD1. The V gene's germline CDR1 is MDHEN and CDR2 SYDVKM. The CDR3 covers 15 residues. J lost 3 bases, V lost 2 bases, and 2 bases had no gene match. The CDR3 DNA is TGTGCCAGCAGTTTAGGGGGACAGGGGGAAGAGACCCAGTACTTC. Amino acids: CASSLGGQGEETQYF.

CDR3 loop: CASSPRDRFLDTQYF. The CDR3 DNA follows: TGCGCCAGCAGCCCACGGGACAGGTTTCTCGATACGCAGTATTTT. The genes are TRBV5-1 and TRBJ2-3; the match to TRBD1 covers 8 bases. The germline gives CDR1 SGHRS, CDR2 YFSETQ. The CDR3 has 15 amino acids. V trimming: 4 bases; J trimming: 6 bases; junction bases outside the gene matches: 10.

The V call is TRBV15, the J call TRBJ2-7; 8 nucleotides align to TRBD1. The germline gives CDR1 LNHNV, CDR2 YYDKDF (reference sequence). V lost 5 bases, J lost 6 bases, and 12 bases stayed unmatched. The CDR3 has 15 residues. The CDR3 nucleotides are TGTGCCACCAGCCGGGCTCATTCAGGGGGCAGCGAGCAGTACTTC. This encodes CATSRAHSGGSEQYF.

The V and J genes are TRBV7-9 and TRBJ2-2; D unresolved. Between the trimmed V and J ends, which lost 8 bases and 1 base, there was a span of 8 bases. Germline assignment: CDR1 SEHNR and CDR2 FQNEAQ (reference sequence). The CDR3 runs to 13 residues. Here the CDR3 reads CASSRRNTGELFF. The CDR3 DNA reads as TGTGCCAGCTCGAGGCGGAACACCGGGGAGCTGTTTTTT. Full variable domain (rest looked up from reference TRBV7-9 and TRBJ2-2): DTGVSQNPRHKITKRGQNVTFRCDPISEHNRLYWYRQTLGQGPEFLTYFQNEAQLEKSRLLSDRFSAERPKGSFSTLEIQRTEQGDSAMYLCASSRRNTGELFFGEGSRLTVL.

The genes are TRBV7-9 and TRBJ1-2; TRBD1 aligns across 8 bases. V shed 5 bases and J 8 bases; nucleotides not matched to a gene: 10. The CDR3 consists of 14 residues. Germline CDR1 SEHNR, CDR2 FQNEAQ (reference sequence). CDR3 residues: CASSEGQGLYGYTF. Written as DNA, the CDR3 is TGTGCCAGCAGCGAAGGACAGGGCCTCTACGGCTACACCTTC.